This T cell receptor beta chain was recovered during a study of molecular identifiers for immune sequencing clone quantification. Naive CD8 libraries came from approximately 20,000 to 980,000 sorted cells with 10%, 30% or 50% RNA. Study-level results: Clones above 20 RNA copies contained over 98% of effector molecules but under 1% of naive ones. Barcode collisions between identical TCR molecules could shrink estimates of highly expanded clone sizes.

Between the trimmed V and J ends, which lost 6 bases and 3 bases, there was a span of 12 bases. The CDR3 is 13 amino acids. Per germline, CDR1 LNHDA and CDR2 SQIVND (reference sequence). TCR libraries were built in bulk with a published protocol and specific TCR primers. MiXCR, applied by TCRdb to the PCR reads, yields one record per CDR3 protein. This sample carries 85,000 to 100,000 distinct CDR3 sequences, around 24% of them seen once, and the ten largest clones take around 1%. This clonotype was recorded a few times. Its antigen is undetermined. The specimen sequenced was naive CD8+ T cells from blood, with Jurkat cell RNA spiked in. Subset defined: FACS-sorted CD8+CD4-CCR7+CD45RA+ naive T cells. This TCR derives from a human donor in good health. Some libraries in this study had Jurkat cell RNA spiked in. This rearrangement joins TRBV19 to TRBJ2-7; possibly TRBD1 for D (6 bases). The CDR3 region has the DNA TGTGCCAGTAGAGACAGGACGAACTACGAGCAGTACTTC. It specifies CASRDRTNYEQYF.